Shown below are 28 T cell receptor beta chains from a single sample sequenced in a study of response to subunit inactivated influenza vaccine. TCRdb reanalysed the RT-PCR reads using MiXCR and keeps one entry per CDR3 protein. This table has under 550,000 distinct CDR3 sequences, around 8% appearing once. This specimen was PBMCs from blood, taken 23 months after vaccination. The receptors originated from a man between 50 and 69 years old who received an inactivated influenza vaccine.

This clonotype was observed a few times. The chain couples TRBV20-1 to TRBJ2-1; TRBD2 agrees at 8 bases. Germline CDR1 reads DFQATT; CDR2 reads SNEGSKA (reference sequence). The CDR3 runs to 17 residues. J lost 8 bases, V lost 0 bases, and 15 bases had no gene match. The CDR3 bases are TGCAGTGCTAGAGATACCGGGAGGGCCTATCGGATCTATGAGCAGTTCTTC. Translation gives CSARDTGRAYRIYEQFF.

Remarks on this clonotype: The junction and the germline gene differ at one end; a read error may be behind it. The chain combines TRBV12-3 or TRBV12-4 with TRBJ2-6; D not certain. The CDR3 runs to 14 residues. CDR3 sequence reads: CASTLRSGANVLTF. Written as DNA, the CDR3 is TGTGCCAGCACTTTACGATCTGGGGCCAACGTCCTGACTTTC.

The chain recombines TRBV7-2 with TRBJ1-5; D unclear. The V gene's germline CDR1 is SGHTA and CDR2 FQGNSA. The ends were cut back, 4 bases at V and 5 bases at J, with 18 bases in the middle. The CDR3 loop spans 16 amino acids. The CDR3 region is CASSSRLGDRDQPQHF. The CDR3 DNA reads as TGTGCCAGCAGCTCTCGCCTCGGGGATCGCGATCAGCCCCAGCATTTT.

This clonotype was observed a handful of times. The J gene is TRBJ2-2, the V gene TRBV4-3, with 7 bases aligning to TRBD2. J lost 1 base, V lost 0 bases, and 5 bases had no gene match. Germline lookup yields CDR1 LGHNA and CDR2 YSLEER. The CDR3 totals 17 residues. CDR3 protein: CASSQDRGLMNTGELFF. CDR3 in DNA: TGCGCCAGCAGCCAAGATCGGGGACTAATGAACACCGGGGAGCTGTTTTTT.

This clonotype was counted at least ten times. V usage is TRBV18 and J usage is TRBJ2-7; perhaps D is TRBD1 or TRBD2 (5 bases each). The V end was cut by 2 bases, the J end by 0 bases, with 5 bases between. Germline CDR1 reads KGHSH; CDR2 reads LQKENI. This CDR3 has 13 residues. This CDR3 reads CASSPGGSYEQYF. Here the CDR3 DNA reads TGTGCCAGCTCACCAGGGGGCTCCTACGAGCAGTACTTC.

The V call is TRBV7-8, the J call TRBJ1-1; 7 positions agree with TRBD1. Per germline, CDR1 SGHVS and CDR2 FQNEAQ. The V and J ends lost 5 bases and 7 bases, in that order; junction bases with no gene match: 7. The length of the CDR3 is 13 residues. The CDR3 DNA sequence: TGTGCCAGCAGCAAAGGGGGCACCTTTGAAGCTTTCTTT. Translating it yields CASSKGGTFEAFF. The full variable domain, completed using reference TRBV7-8 and TRBJ1-1, is GAGVSQSPRYKVAKRGQDVALRCDPISGHVSLFWYQQALGQGPEFLTYFQNEAQLDKSGLPSDRFFAERPEGSVSTLKIQRTQQEDSAVYLCASSKGGTFEAFFGQGTRLTVV.

This clonotype was found a few times. CDR3 nucleotides: TGCGCCAGCAGCGACCCTCAGCTAGCGACTGAGCAGTTCTTC. Residues: CASSDPQLATEQFF. This chain links TRBV5-1 with TRBJ2-1, with TRBD2 as a possible D gene (6 bases). Germline V gene sequence: CDR1 SGHRS, CDR2 YFSETQ. Trimming pared 4 bases from V and 9 bases from J, leaving 17 bases between. The CDR3 totals 14 residues.

V usage is TRBV4-3 and J usage is TRBJ2-7; D perhaps matches TRBD1 (6 bases). The CDR3 is 15 residues long. V lost 0 bases and J lost 0, with 9 bases in between. Germline V gene sequence: CDR1 LGHNA, CDR2 YSLEER. CDR3 sequence: CASSQDFRGSYEQYF. DNA for the CDR3: TGCGCCAGCAGCCAAGACTTCAGGGGCTCCTACGAGCAGTACTTC.

This clonotype was observed at least ten times. The V call is TRBV7-9, the J call TRBJ2-7; D uncertain. The ends were cut back, 5 bases at V and 1 base at J, with 9 bases in the middle. Germline V gives CDR1 SEHNR, CDR2 FQNEAQ (reference sequence). The CDR3 is 13 amino acids. In DNA form, the CDR3 reads TGTGCCAGCAGCCCCCCCCGGTCCTACGAGCAGTACTTC. It yields the protein CASSPPRSYEQYF.

The V call is TRBV5-1, the J call TRBJ2-1; D remains ambiguous. CDR1 is SGHRS and CDR2 is YFSETQ in the germline V gene. V lost 2 bases and J 0 bases, leaving 9 bases between the germline ends. The CDR3 runs 15 residues. Here the CDR3 reads CASSFPWSSYNEQFF. In DNA, the CDR3 is TGCGCCAGCAGCTTTCCCTGGAGCTCCTACAATGAGCAGTTCTTC.

This chain joins TRBV12-3 or TRBV12-4 and TRBJ2-7; 8 nucleotides match TRBD2. This CDR3 is 14 amino acids long. V was clipped by 1 base and J by 8 bases; unmatched bases: 7. The CDR3 nucleotides are TGTGCCAGCAGTTTAGGAGCGGGAGCTACGAAGCAGTACTTC. This encodes CASSLGAGATKQYF.

The chain employs TRBV12-3 or TRBV12-4 and TRBJ2-2; weak D call: TRBD2 (5 bases). V shed 6 bases and J shed 0 bases, with 11 bases lying between them. This CDR3 comprises 15 residues. The CDR3 loop reads CASRAGLTNTGELFF. The CDR3, as DNA: TGTGCCAGCAGGGCCGGACTGACGAACACCGGGGAGCTGTTTTTT.

This clonotype was counted between two and nine times. The chain couples TRBV30 to TRBJ2-5; maybe TRBD1 (6 bases). Deletions cut 2 bases from V and 5 bases from J, with 12 bases between. The CDR3 has 13 residues. Germline CDR1 GTSNPN, CDR2 SVGIG (reference sequence). Here the CDR3 DNA reads TGTGCCTGGAGTCGACACCAGGGGGAGACCCAGTACTTC. It is translated as CAWSRHQGETQYF.

The rearrangement joins TRBV7-3 to TRBJ1-2; 8 nucleotides line up with TRBD1. This CDR3 comprises 13 residues. With 6 bases clipped from V and 8 bases from J, the junction kept 8 bases outside the gene matches. Germline values: CDR1 SGHTA, CDR2 FQGTGA. Here the CDR3 reads CASSKTGVEGYTF. In DNA, the CDR3 is TGTGCCAGCAGTAAGACAGGGGTAGAAGGCTACACCTTC.

V gene TRBV20-1 combines with J gene TRBJ2-3, with a tentative D call TRBD1 (5 bases). From germline, CDR1 is DFQATT and CDR2 SNEGSKA (reference sequence). The germline V and J ends were trimmed by 0 bases and 3 bases, with 10 bases remaining between them. This CDR3 has 14 amino acids. Here the CDR3 DNA reads TGCAGTGCTAGAGACTTTAGGGGAACAGATACGCAGTATTTT. It translates to CSARDFRGTDTQYF.

This clonotype was counted a few times. The V call is TRBV2, the J call TRBJ2-4, with D perhaps matching TRBD2 (6 bases). Trimming took off 4 bases at V and 2 bases at J, with 12 bases between the two ends. This CDR3 has 15 residues. Germline V CDR1 and CDR2: SNHLY, FYNNEI. The CDR3 nucleotides are TGTGCCAGCAGTGTCCGCGGGGCTTCCAAAAACATTCAGTACTTC. Translation gives CASSVRGASKNIQYF.

The V gene is TRBV20-1, the J gene TRBJ2-7, with D perhaps TRBD1 or TRBD2 (5 bases each). The V gene lost 5 bases and the J gene lost 1 base, with 15 bases spanning the gap. The germline CDR1 and CDR2 sequences are DFQATT and SNEGSKA (reference sequence). The CDR3 is 14 amino acids. The CDR3 sequence is CSALPGPSSYEQYF. Written as DNA, the CDR3 is TGCAGTGCTCTTCCGGGACCCTCGTCCTACGAGCAGTACTTC.

This clonotype occurred many times. The rearrangement joins TRBV10-3 to TRBJ2-1, with D maybe TRBD2 (6 bases). The CDR3 runs 15 residues. The V end lost 2 bases, the J end lost 4 bases, and 12 bases lay between the germline ends. The germline V gene has CDR1 ENHRY and CDR2 SYGVKD. The CDR3 DNA reads as TGTGCCATCAGTGAGGCGGGACTCCCATACAATGAGCAGTTCTTC. Translating it yields CAISEAGLPYNEQFF.

This clonotype was counted between two and nine times. J is TRBJ2-7 and V is TRBV6-1; D is ambiguous. The CDR3 is 15 residues long. Germline-derived CDR1 and CDR2 are MNHNS and SASEGT. V was cut by 9 bases and J by 2 bases, with 20 bases left in between. CDR3 bases: TGTGCCAGTAGAGCACTGCCGTTGGAAGCCTACGAGCAGTACTTC. It encodes CASRALPLEAYEQYF.

The sample holds many counts of this clonotype. This rearrangement joins TRBV11-2 to TRBJ2-5, with 9 bases aligning to TRBD2. This CDR3 has 16 amino acids. Germline trimming cut 1 base from V and 5 bases from J; bases unmatched to any gene: 8. CDR1 is SGHAT and CDR2 is FQNNGV in the germline V gene. The chain's CDR3 is CASSLGSGSSWETQYF. CDR3 bases: TGTGCCAGCAGCTTAGGTAGCGGGAGTTCTTGGGAGACCCAGTACTTC.

The gene calls are TRBV12-5 and TRBJ2-1; possibly TRBD2 for D (5 bases). Looked up from germline, CDR1 is LGHNT and CDR2 is FRNRAP. V was shortened by 0 bases and J by 9 bases, with 9 bases between the two germline ends. This CDR3 comprises 13 residues. The CDR3 reads CASGLVPSGEQFF. The CDR3 bases are TGTGCTAGTGGTTTGGTACCGAGCGGTGAGCAGTTCTTC.

This clonotype occurred many times. This chain links TRBV28 with TRBJ2-7, with D maybe TRBD2 (5 bases). The CDR3 is made up of 16 amino acids. Germline V gene lookup returns CDR1 MDHEN and CDR2 SYDVKM. V was clipped by 6 bases and J by 2 bases, with 20 bases between them. Here the CDR3 reads CASRGRRQDSPYEQYF. Written as DNA, the CDR3 is TGTGCCAGCAGAGGAAGGAGGCAGGACTCTCCCTACGAGCAGTACTTC.

This chain joins TRBV7-8 and TRBJ2-7, with 8 bases identical to TRBD2. J was trimmed by 2 bases and V by 6 bases; bases with no gene match: 9. Germline V lookup: CDR1 SGHVS, CDR2 FQNEAQ. This CDR3 has 15 residues. CDR3 DNA sequence: TGTGCCAGCAGAACCTACCCGGGACTAGCCTACGAGCAGTACTTC. Its translation: CASRTYPGLAYEQYF.

The chain couples TRBV19 to TRBJ2-3, with D perhaps being TRBD1 or TRBD2 (5 bases each). The CDR3 sequence is 15 residues long. V dropped 2 bases and J dropped 4 bases, with 13 bases sitting between them. Germline V gene data show CDR1 as LNHDA and CDR2 as SQIVND (reference sequence). The CDR3 DNA reads as TGTGCCAGTAGTATAATCGGGACGGTGGCAGATACGCAGTATTTT. This codes for CASSIIGTVADTQYF.

This clonotype was seen only a few times. This chain uses TRBV7-6 with TRBJ2-2, with a possible D match to TRBD2 (5 bases). The germline V and J ends were trimmed by 2 bases and 7 bases, with 11 bases remaining between them. There are 14 residues in the CDR3. The germline V gene has CDR1 SGHVS and CDR2 FNYEAQ. Here the CDR3 reads CASSLHPGIGELFF. Here the CDR3 DNA reads TGTGCCAGCAGCTTACATCCGGGGATCGGGGAGCTGTTTTTT.

V gene TRBV10-3 combines with J gene TRBJ2-7, with 8 bases that match TRBD2. The CDR3 totals 12 residues. Trimming cost V 9 bases and J 9 bases; bases outside gene matches: 10. From germline, CDR1 is ENHRY and CDR2 SYGVKD. CDR3 amino acids: CAIGGDSGVQYF. The CDR3 DNA sequence: TGTGCCATTGGGGGGGATAGCGGGGTGCAGTACTTC.

This clonotype was observed a handful of times. The gene calls are TRBV2 and TRBJ2-1, with 11 bases fitting TRBD2. Losses at the gene ends were 5 bases for V and 5 bases for J; bases not matched to a gene: 8. Germline loops: CDR1 SNHLY, CDR2 FYNNEI. The CDR3 has 16 amino acids. In DNA, the CDR3 is TGTGCCAGCAGTCCTCCCCTAGCGGGGGGCCACAATGAGCAGTTCTTC. As protein: CASSPPLAGGHNEQFF.

Many counts were recorded for this clonotype. The chain is built from TRBV12-3 or TRBV12-4 and TRBJ2-1, with D maybe TRBD1 (5 bases). V was cut by 1 base and J by 8 bases, with 6 bases left in between. There are 12 residues in the CDR3. The CDR3 region is CASSLGGYEQFF. Written as DNA, the CDR3 is TGTGCCAGCAGTTTAGGGGGCTATGAGCAGTTCTTC.